A single sample gave rise to the 24 T cell receptor beta chains below, sequenced in a study of brain T cells in children with intractable seizures. Time point reported: blood from clinic visit 5 months post-surgery; TSC patient then seizure free. The assay was immunoSEQ multiplex PCR, and TCRdb's table has in-frame clones only and misses some. This table holds about 340,000 clones, approximately 93% found once. Sequences were derived from peripheral blood, sampled 4 to 5 months after surgery. These receptors were collected from a boy under two years old with tuberous sclerosis and intractable seizures.

J is TRBJ1-5 and V is TRBV30; tentative D call: TRBD1 (5 bases). V shed 2 bases and J shed 9 bases, with 14 bases lying between them. Per germline, CDR1 GTSNPN and CDR2 SVGIG (reference sequence). CDR3 length: 13 amino acids. The CDR3 region is CAWSSRDSMPQHF. DNA for the CDR3: TGTGCCTGGAGTTCTCGGGACTCTATGCCCCAGCATTTT.

The sample holds one count of this clone. This specimen includes other DNA sequences encoding the same CDR3. The chain is built from TRBV19 and TRBJ2-1, with D possibly called TRBD1 or TRBD2 (6 bases each). There are 16 residues in the CDR3. From germline, CDR1 is LNHDA and CDR2 SQIVND (reference sequence). Trimming took off 2 bases at V and 7 bases at J, with 18 bases between the two ends. The CDR3, as DNA: TGTGCCAGTAGTATACGGCTCGGAGGGGGTCAGAATGAGCAGTTCTTC. Protein product: CASSIRLGGGQNEQFF.

The gene calls are TRBV27 and TRBJ1-5; 7 positions agree with TRBD1. Germline V gene lookup returns CDR1 MNHEY and CDR2 SMNVEV (reference sequence). The CDR3 has 16 amino acids. Trimming at V came to 1 base and at J to 4 bases, leaving 7 bases not matched to a gene. The DNA for the CDR3 is TGTGCCAGCAGTTTATTGGGCCAGGGGGTAAATCAGCCCCAGCATTTT. Protein product: CASSLLGQGVNQPQHF.

The chain joins TRBV30 to TRBJ2-3; 12 bases map to TRBD2. This CDR3 comprises 15 residues. Germline assignment: CDR1 GTSNPN and CDR2 SVGIG (reference sequence). J was trimmed by 15 bases and V by 0 bases; bases with no gene match: 13. CDR3 protein: CAWSVRTSGGPTLYF. The CDR3 DNA follows: TGTGCCTGGAGTGTGCGAACTAGCGGGGGGCCCACCCTATATTTT. The whole variable domain, filled in from reference TRBV30 and TRBJ2-3, reads SQTIHQWPATLVQPVGSPLSLECTVEGTSNPNLYWYRQAAGRGLQLLFYSVGIGQISSEVPQNLSASRPQDRQFILSSKKLLLSDSGFYLCAWSVRTSGGPTLYFGPGTRLTVL.

This chain links TRBV7-3 with TRBJ1-1, with 7 bases that match TRBD1. The CDR3 contains 13 residues. Per germline, CDR1 SGHTA and CDR2 FQGTGA. V shed 5 bases, J shed 5 bases, and the junction held 5 bases outside the gene matches. CDR3 protein: CASSPLTGTEAFF. In nucleotides, the CDR3 is TGTGCCAGCAGCCCCCTGACAGGGACTGAAGCTTTCTTT.

The V call is TRBV30, the J call TRBJ1-4, with TRBD1 as a possible D gene (6 bases). This CDR3 spans 15 amino acids. In germline, CDR1 is GTSNPN, CDR2 SVGIG (reference sequence). The V end lost 1 base, the J end lost 7 bases, and 16 bases lay between the germline ends. The CDR3 loop is CAWSAFPGATEKLFF. CDR3 nucleotides: TGTGCCTGGAGTGCCTTTCCAGGGGCGACTGAAAAACTGTTTTTT.

The J gene is TRBJ1-2, the V gene TRBV5-8; D remains unclear. V lost 4 bases and J lost 3, with 7 bases in between. This CDR3 is 12 amino acids long. Germline V lookup: CDR1 SGHTS, CDR2 YDEGEE. This CDR3 reads CASSQWYYGYTF. The CDR3 region has the DNA TGTGCCAGCAGCCAATGGTACTATGGCTACACCTTC.

The chain's CDR3 is CASSQGGTSGRLNEQFF. The CDR3 DNA reads TGCGCCAGCAGCCAAGGTGGGACTAGCGGGAGACTAAATGAGCAGTTCTTC. The gene calls are TRBV4-1 and TRBJ2-1, with 14 bases lining up with TRBD2. Germline V gives CDR1 MGHRA, CDR2 YSYEKL. The CDR3 is 17 amino acids. The ends lost 1 base at V and 7 bases at J; junction bases unmatched: 6.

The rearrangement links TRBV15 to TRBJ1-6; TRBD1 agrees at 11 bases. Germline V gene lookup returns CDR1 LNHNV and CDR2 YYDKDF (reference sequence). The ends lost 9 bases at V and 7 bases at J; junction bases unmatched: 8. This CDR3 is built from 15 residues. CDR3 sequence reads: CATGGQGEWNSPLHF. CDR3 nucleotide sequence: TGTGCCACTGGGGGACAGGGGGAATGGAATTCACCCCTCCACTTT.

Ten or more counts support this clone. The CDR3 sequence: CASSLNTEAFF. The CDR3 DNA reads as TGTGCCAGTAGTCTGAACACTGAAGCTTTCTTT. The rearrangement uses TRBV19 and TRBJ1-1, with D hard to call. This CDR3 is built from 11 residues. The germline V gene has CDR1 LNHDA and CDR2 SQIVND (reference sequence). V was trimmed by 5 bases and J by 0 bases, leaving 1 base between them.

This clone has just one count. The rearrangement links TRBV4-1 to TRBJ1-1; D is unresolved. Germline-derived CDR1 and CDR2 are MGHRA and YSYEKL. Between the trimmed V and J ends, which lost 4 bases and 7 bases, there was a span of 19 bases. This CDR3 is 15 amino acids long. This CDR3 is CASSPATRRAYEAFF. The CDR3 nucleotides read TGCGCCAGCAGCCCCGCCACGAGGAGGGCCTATGAAGCTTTCTTT.

V and J are TRBV24-1 and TRBJ2-1; 14 positions match TRBD2. The V segment lost 0 bases and the J segment 8 bases; nucleotides outside the gene matches: 8. This CDR3 comprises 18 residues. Germline CDR1 reads KGHDR; CDR2 reads SFDVKD. CDR3 sequence reads: CATSDLWTSGRPSHEQFF. Written as DNA, the CDR3 is TGTGCCACCAGTGATTTGTGGACTAGCGGGAGGCCATCCCATGAGCAGTTCTTC.

The CDR3 protein is CASSVPGTGTAPLHF. CDR3 DNA sequence: TGCGCCAGCAGCGTCCCCGGGACAGGGACGGCACCCCTCCACTTT. V and J are TRBV5-1 and TRBJ1-6; 9 bases line up with TRBD1. The junction had 10 bases not matched to a gene; V was cut back by 4 bases and J by 11 bases. Germline V lookup: CDR1 SGHRS, CDR2 YFSETQ. The CDR3 has 15 amino acids.

This chain uses TRBV9 with TRBJ1-2; D gene unclear. The ends were cut back, 1 base at V and 8 bases at J, with 12 bases in the middle. Germline-derived CDR1 and CDR2 are SGDLS and YYNGEE. CDR3 size: 13 residues. This CDR3 is CASSVRVGEGYTF. The CDR3 DNA follows: TGTGCCAGCAGCGTACGGGTTGGAGAGGGCTACACCTTC.

This chain joins TRBV7-3 and TRBJ2-2, with TRBD2 matching over 9 bases. The junction had 7 bases not matched to a gene; V was cut back by 6 bases and J by 2 bases. This CDR3 has 16 amino acids. Germline V CDR1 and CDR2: SGHTA, FQGTGA. The DNA for the CDR3 is TGTGCCAGCAGTTTCCAGACTAGCGGAAACACCGGGGAGCTGTTTTTT. It specifies CASSFQTSGNTGELFF.

The V and J genes are TRBV5-4 and TRBJ2-7; a weak D match, TRBD1 (5 bases). V lost 2 bases and J lost 2, with 14 bases in between. The CDR3 contains 15 residues. Germline lookup yields CDR1 SGHNT and CDR2 YYREEE (reference sequence). The DNA of the CDR3 is TGTGCCAGCAGCTTTCAGGCGTGGGGCCCCTACGAGCAGTACTTC. Translated, it gives CASSFQAWGPYEQYF.

The chain links TRBV7-9 to TRBJ1-4; no clear D. The CDR3 consists of 16 residues. The V and J ends lost 5 bases and 5 bases respectively, with 18 bases between them. Germline values: CDR1 SEHNR, CDR2 FQNEAQ (reference sequence). In DNA form, the CDR3 reads TGTGCCAGCAGCCATTCGTTTGACGGGTGGAATGAAAAACTGTTTTTT. This codes for CASSHSFDGWNEKLFF.

The chain employs TRBV6-5 and TRBJ2-3; perhaps TRBD1 as D (5 bases). V lost 7 bases and J lost 3, with 17 bases in between. Germline V gene lookup returns CDR1 MNHEY and CDR2 SVGAGI. The CDR3 length is 15 residues. The CDR3 reads CASIRTFQGTDTQYF. The CDR3 coding sequence is TGTGCCAGCATCCGTACCTTCCAGGGTACAGATACGCAGTATTTT.

This rearrangement joins TRBV30 to TRBJ2-5, with D perhaps matching TRBD1 (5 bases). The V gene's germline CDR1 is GTSNPN and CDR2 SVGIG (reference sequence). Trimming stripped 5 bases from V and 2 bases from J, with 18 bases between. This CDR3 spans 15 amino acids. Here the CDR3 DNA reads TGTGCCTGGGAATCCTCTGGGGCAATTCAAGAGACCCAGTACTTC. Its translation: CAWESSGAIQETQYF.

The CDR3 coding sequence is TGTGCCAGCAGCTTCGGGGGAGTGGGGAGCTCCTACAATGAGCAGTTCTTC. Translated: CASSFGGVGSSYNEQFF. V usage is TRBV7-9 and J usage is TRBJ2-1; a possible D gene is TRBD2 (6 bases). The V gene lost 3 bases and the J gene lost 0 bases, with 15 bases spanning the gap. Germline CDR1 and CDR2: SEHNR and FQNEAQ (reference sequence). The CDR3 consists of 17 residues.

V gene TRBV27 combines with J gene TRBJ1-1; D uncertain. Trimming removed 9 bases from V and 2 bases from J, with 13 bases in between. Germline CDR1 MNHEY, CDR2 SMNVEV (reference sequence). The CDR3 is 13 amino acids. CDR3 amino acids: CASHSRGNTEAFF. The CDR3 nucleotides read TGTGCCAGTCACTCCCGGGGAAACACTGAAGCTTTCTTT.

The V and J genes are TRBV5-6 and TRBJ2-7; D remains unclear. The CDR3 loop spans 11 amino acids. Germline assignment: CDR1 SGHDT and CDR2 YYEEEE. Trimming cost V 0 bases and J 5 bases, with 3 bases left between them. This CDR3 reads CASSLVDEQYF. DNA of the CDR3: TGTGCCAGCAGCTTGGTTGACGAGCAGTACTTC.

This clone occurred a few times. The chain employs TRBV6-5 and TRBJ1-5, with 8 bases matching TRBD1. The V gene's germline CDR1 is MNHEY and CDR2 SVGAGI. The junction had 7 bases not matched to a gene; V was cut back by 7 bases and J by 2 bases. The CDR3 loop spans 15 amino acids. DNA for the CDR3: TGTGCCAGCACCTCCGAGGGACAGGGCAATCAGCCCCAGCATTTT. It translates to CASTSEGQGNQPQHF.

This clone occurred a few times. The V gene is TRBV5-1, the J gene TRBJ2-2; no definite D call. The V gene lost 1 base and the J gene lost 5 bases, with 12 bases spanning the gap. From germline, CDR1 is SGHRS and CDR2 YFSETQ. The CDR3 is 15 amino acids. The CDR3 DNA sequence: TGCGCCAGCAGCTTGTTATCTGGGTTTACCGGGGAGCTGTTTTTT. Amino acid sequence: CASSLLSGFTGELFF.